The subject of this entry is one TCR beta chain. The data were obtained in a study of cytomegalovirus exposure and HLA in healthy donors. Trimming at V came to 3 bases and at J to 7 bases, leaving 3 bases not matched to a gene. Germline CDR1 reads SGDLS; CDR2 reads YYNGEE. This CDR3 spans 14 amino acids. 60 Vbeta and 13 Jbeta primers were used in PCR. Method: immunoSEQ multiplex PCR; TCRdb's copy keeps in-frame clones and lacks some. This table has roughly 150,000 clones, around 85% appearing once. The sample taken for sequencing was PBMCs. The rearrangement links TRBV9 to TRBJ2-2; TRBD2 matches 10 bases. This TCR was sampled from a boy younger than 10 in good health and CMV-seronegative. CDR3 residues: CASSASGRDGELFF. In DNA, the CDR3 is TGTGCCAGCAGCGCTAGCGGGAGAGACGGGGAGCTGTTTTTT.